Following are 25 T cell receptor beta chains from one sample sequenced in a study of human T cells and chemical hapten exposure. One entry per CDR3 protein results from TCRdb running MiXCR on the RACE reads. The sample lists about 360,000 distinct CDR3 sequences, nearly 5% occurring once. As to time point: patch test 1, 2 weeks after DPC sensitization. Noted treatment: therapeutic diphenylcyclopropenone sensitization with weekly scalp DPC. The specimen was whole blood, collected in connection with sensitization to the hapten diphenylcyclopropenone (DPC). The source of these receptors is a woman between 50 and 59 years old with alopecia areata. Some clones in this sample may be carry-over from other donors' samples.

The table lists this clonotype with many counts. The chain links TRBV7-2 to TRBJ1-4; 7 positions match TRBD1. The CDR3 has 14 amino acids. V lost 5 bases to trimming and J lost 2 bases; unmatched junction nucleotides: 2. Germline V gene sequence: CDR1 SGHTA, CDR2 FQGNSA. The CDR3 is CASSIQGTNEKLFF. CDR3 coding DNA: TGTGCCAGCAGCATACAGGGGACTAATGAAAAACTGTTTTTT.

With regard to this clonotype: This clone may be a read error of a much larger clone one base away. The CDR3 sequence: CAASALAGGETQYF. The CDR3 DNA follows: TGTGCCGCCAGTGCCCTAGCGGGAGGAGAGACCCAGTACTTC. V usage is TRBV24-1 and J usage is TRBJ2-5; 11 nucleotides match TRBD2. CDR1 KGHDR and CDR2 SFDVKD come from the germline V gene. There are 14 residues in the CDR3.

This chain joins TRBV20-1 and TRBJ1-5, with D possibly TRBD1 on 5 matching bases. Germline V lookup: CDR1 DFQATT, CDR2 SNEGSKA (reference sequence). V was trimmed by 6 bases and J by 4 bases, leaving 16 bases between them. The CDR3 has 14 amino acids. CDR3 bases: TGCAGTGCAACGGGGGGAAGGGGTAATCAGCCCCAGCATTTT. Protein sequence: CSATGGRGNQPQHF.

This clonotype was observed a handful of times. CDR3 loop: CSVEGTRGMNTGELFF. The CDR3 region has the DNA TGCAGCGTTGAAGGAACCAGGGGGATGAACACCGGGGAGCTGTTTTTT. The chain is built from TRBV29-1 and TRBJ2-2, with 7 nucleotides matching TRBD1. This CDR3 has 16 residues. V trimming: 1 base; J trimming: 1 base; junction bases outside the gene matches: 6. Germline V lookup: CDR1 SQVTM, CDR2 ANQGSEA.

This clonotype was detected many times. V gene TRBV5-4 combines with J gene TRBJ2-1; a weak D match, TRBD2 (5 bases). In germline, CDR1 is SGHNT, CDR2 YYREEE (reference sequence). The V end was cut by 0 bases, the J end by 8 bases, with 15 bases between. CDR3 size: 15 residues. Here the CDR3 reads CASSLGVGVGDEQFF. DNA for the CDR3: TGTGCCAGCAGCTTGGGAGTCGGGGTAGGCGATGAGCAGTTCTTC. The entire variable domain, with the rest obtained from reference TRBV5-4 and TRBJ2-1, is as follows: ETGVTQSPTHLIKTRGQQVTLRCSSQSGHNTVSWYQQALGQGPQFIFQYYREEENGRGNFPPRFSGLQFPNYSSELNVNALELDDSALYLCASSLGVGVGDEQFFGPGTRLTVL.

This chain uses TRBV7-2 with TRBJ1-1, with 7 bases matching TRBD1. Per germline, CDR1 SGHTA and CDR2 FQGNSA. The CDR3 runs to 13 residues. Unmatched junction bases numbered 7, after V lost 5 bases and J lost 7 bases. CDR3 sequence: CASSPDRDVEAFF. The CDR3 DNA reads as TGTGCCAGCAGCCCAGACAGGGATGTTGAAGCTTTCTTT.

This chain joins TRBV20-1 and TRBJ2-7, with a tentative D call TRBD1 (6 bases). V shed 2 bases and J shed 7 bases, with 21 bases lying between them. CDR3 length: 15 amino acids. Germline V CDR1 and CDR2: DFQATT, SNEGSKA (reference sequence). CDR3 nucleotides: TGCAGTGCTAGAAATCCGGACAGCCCTTTTATGGAGCAGTACTTC. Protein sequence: CSARNPDSPFMEQYF.

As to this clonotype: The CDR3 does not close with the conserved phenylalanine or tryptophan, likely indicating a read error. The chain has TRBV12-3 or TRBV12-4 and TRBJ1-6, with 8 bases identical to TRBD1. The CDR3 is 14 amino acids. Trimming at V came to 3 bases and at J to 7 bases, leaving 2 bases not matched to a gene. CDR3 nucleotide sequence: TGTGCCAGCAGTTTGGCAGGGGGCAATTCACCCCTCCACTCT. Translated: CASSLAGGNSPLHS.

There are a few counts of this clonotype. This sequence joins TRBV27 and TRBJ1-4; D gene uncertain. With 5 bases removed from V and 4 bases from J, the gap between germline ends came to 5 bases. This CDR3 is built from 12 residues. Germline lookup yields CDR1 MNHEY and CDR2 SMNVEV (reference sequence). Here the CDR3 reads CASSGINEKLFF. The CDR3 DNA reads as TGTGCCAGCAGTGGGATTAATGAAAAACTGTTTTTT.

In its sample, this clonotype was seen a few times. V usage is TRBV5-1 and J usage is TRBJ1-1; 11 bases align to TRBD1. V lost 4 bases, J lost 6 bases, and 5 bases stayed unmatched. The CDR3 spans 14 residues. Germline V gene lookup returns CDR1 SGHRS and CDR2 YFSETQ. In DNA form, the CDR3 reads TGCGCCAGCAGCGGGGACAGGGGGTTTTCTGAAGCTTTCTTT. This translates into CASSGDRGFSEAFF.

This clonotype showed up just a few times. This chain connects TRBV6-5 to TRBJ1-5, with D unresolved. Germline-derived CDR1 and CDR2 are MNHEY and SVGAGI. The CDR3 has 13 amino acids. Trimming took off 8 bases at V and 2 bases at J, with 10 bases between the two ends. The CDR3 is CASYGGGNQPQHF. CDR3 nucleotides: TGTGCCAGCTACGGCGGGGGCAATCAGCCCCAGCATTTT.

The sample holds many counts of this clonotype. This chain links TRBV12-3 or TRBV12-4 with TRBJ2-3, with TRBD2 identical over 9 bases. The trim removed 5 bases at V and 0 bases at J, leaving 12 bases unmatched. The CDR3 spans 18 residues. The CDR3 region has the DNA TGTGCCAGCAGTCCCTCCCGGGCGGGGGGGCTTAGCACAGATACGCAGTATTTT. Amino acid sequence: CASSPSRAGGLSTDTQYF.

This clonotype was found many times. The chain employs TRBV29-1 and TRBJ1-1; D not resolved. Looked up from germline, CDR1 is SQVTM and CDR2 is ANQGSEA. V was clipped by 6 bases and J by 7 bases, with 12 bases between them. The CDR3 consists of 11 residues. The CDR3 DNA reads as TGCAGCGTACGGAACGGGGATGAAGCTTTCTTT. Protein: CSVRNGDEAFF.

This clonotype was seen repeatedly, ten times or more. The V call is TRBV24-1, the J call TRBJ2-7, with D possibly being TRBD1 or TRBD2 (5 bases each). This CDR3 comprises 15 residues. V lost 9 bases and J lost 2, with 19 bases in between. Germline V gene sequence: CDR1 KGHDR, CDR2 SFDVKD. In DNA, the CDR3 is TGTGCCACCTCTGCCGCCGGGACGCTAACCTACGAGCAGTACTTC. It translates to CATSAAGTLTYEQYF.

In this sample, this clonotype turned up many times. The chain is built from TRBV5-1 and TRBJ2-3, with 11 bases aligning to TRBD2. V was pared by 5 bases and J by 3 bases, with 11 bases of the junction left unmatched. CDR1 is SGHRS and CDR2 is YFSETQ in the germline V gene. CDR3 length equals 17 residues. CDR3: CASSIGTSGSGTDTQYF. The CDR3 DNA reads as TGCGCCAGCAGTATTGGAACTAGCGGGAGTGGGACAGATACGCAGTATTTT.

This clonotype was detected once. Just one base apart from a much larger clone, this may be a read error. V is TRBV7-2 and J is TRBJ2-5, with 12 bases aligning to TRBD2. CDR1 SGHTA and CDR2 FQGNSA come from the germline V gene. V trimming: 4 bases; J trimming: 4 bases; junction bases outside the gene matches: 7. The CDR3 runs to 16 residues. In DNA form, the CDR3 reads TGTGCCAGCAGCTCCCGACTAGCGGGAGACCCAGAGACCCAGTACTTC. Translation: CASSSRLAGDPETQYF.

The CDR3 reads CATSRGDGTEAFF. DNA for the CDR3: TGTGCCACCTCGAGGGGAGACGGGACTGAAGCTTTCTTT. The genes are TRBV7-9 and TRBJ1-1; possibly TRBD1 for D (5 bases). The CDR3 sequence is 13 residues long. Per the germline V gene, CDR1 is SEHNR and CDR2 is FQNEAQ (reference sequence). Trimming removed 10 bases from V and 5 bases from J, with 17 bases in between. The whole variable domain, filled in from reference TRBV7-9 and TRBJ1-1, reads DTGVSQNPRHKITKRGQNVTFRCDPISEHNRLYWYRQTLGQGPEFLTYFQNEAQLEKSRLLSDRFSAERPKGSFSTLEIQRTEQGDSAMYLCATSRGDGTEAFFGQGTRLTVV.

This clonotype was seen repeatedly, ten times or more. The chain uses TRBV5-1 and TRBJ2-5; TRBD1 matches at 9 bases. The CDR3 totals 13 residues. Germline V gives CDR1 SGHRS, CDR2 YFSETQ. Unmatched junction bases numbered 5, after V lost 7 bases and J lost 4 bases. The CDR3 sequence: CASQGQGGETQYF. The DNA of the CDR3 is TGCGCCAGCCAGGGACAGGGCGGAGAGACCCAGTACTTC.

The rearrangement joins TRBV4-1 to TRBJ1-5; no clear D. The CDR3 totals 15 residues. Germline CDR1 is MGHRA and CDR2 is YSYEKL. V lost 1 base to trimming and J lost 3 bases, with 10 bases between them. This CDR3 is CASSQVRGYNQPQHF. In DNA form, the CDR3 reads TGCGCCAGCAGCCAAGTGAGAGGCTACAATCAGCCCCAGCATTTT.

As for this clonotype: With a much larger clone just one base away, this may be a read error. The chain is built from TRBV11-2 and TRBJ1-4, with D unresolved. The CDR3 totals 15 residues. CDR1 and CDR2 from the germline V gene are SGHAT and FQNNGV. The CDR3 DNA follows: TGTGCCAGCAGCTTAAGTCCGCGGGCTAATGAAAAACTGTGTTTT. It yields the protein CASSLSPRANEKLCF.

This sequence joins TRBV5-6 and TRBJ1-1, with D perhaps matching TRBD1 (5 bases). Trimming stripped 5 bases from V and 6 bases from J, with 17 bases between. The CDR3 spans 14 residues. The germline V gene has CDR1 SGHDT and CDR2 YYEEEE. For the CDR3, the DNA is TGTGCCAGCAGTTCTCGAGGGGTCGTCGCTGAAGCTTTCTTT. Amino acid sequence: CASSSRGVVAEAFF.

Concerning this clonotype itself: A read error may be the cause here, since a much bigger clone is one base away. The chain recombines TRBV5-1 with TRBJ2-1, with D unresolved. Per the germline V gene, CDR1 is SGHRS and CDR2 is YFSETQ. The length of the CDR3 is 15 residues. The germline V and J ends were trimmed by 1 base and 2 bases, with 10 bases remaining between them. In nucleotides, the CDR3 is TGCGCCAGCAGCTTGACTTGCGGTACCTACAATGAGCAGTTCTTC. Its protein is CASSLTCGTYNEQFF.

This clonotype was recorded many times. CDR3 DNA sequence: TGCAGTGCTAGAGATCAGGAGACCAATACAGATACGCAGTATTTT. Translating it yields CSARDQETNTDTQYF. The V and J genes are TRBV20-1 and TRBJ2-3; no clear D. Germline V gene lookup returns CDR1 DFQATT and CDR2 SNEGSKA (reference sequence). The CDR3 spans 15 residues. The ends were cut back, 0 bases at V and 3 bases at J, with 13 bases in the middle.

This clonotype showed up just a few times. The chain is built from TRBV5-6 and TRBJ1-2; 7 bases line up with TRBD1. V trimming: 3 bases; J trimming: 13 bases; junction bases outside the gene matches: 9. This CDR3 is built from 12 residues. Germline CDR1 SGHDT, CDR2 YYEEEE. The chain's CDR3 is CASSSTGPPGTF. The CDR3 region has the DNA TGTGCCAGCAGCTCGACAGGGCCGCCCGGCACCTTC.

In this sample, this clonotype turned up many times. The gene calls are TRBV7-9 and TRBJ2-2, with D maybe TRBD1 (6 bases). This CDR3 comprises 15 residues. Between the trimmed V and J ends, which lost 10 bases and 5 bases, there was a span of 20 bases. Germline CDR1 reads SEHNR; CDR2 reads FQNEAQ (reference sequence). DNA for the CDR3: TGTGCCATGCCTAAGGGGGTCGCAGGAACCGGGGAGCTGTTTTTT. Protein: CAMPKGVAGTGELFF.